The sequence of this TCR beta chain was determined in a study of blood T cell repertoires in COVID-19. Between the trimmed V and J ends, which lost 4 bases and 7 bases, there was a span of 13 bases. The CDR3 length is 14 residues. Germline loops: CDR1 LGHDT, CDR2 YNNKEL (reference sequence). Measured with immunoSEQ multiplex PCR; TCRdb has only the in-frame clones, and not every one. Of 250,000 or so clones listed, roughly 88% are singletons. The sample consisted of peripheral blood. This sequence originates from a man older than 75 with acute or convalescent COVID-19. V is TRBV3-1 (or the pseudogene TRBV3-2) and J is TRBJ1-4; D unclear. CDR3: CASSPAIRGEKLFF. CDR3 sequence (DNA): TGTGCCAGCAGCCCCGCGATCCGGGGTGAAAAACTGTTTTTT.